Included here is one TCR beta chain sequence, with context. What it binds is unknown. The donors gave bone marrow, and they were healthy. This specimen belongs to a study of cytomegalovirus exposure and HLA in healthy donors. J was trimmed by 3 bases and V by 3 bases; bases with no gene match: 10. This CDR3 is built from 16 residues. Germline lookup yields CDR1 LNHDA and CDR2 SQIVND (reference sequence). Amplification used 60 Vbeta primers and 13 Jbeta primers. The method was immunoSEQ multiplex PCR; TCRdb's version includes in-frame clones alone and lacks a portion of them. The table records 66,000 or so clones, roughly 90% of them present only once. Findings and caveats of the study: In a later analysis, TCR beta V- and J-gene trimming showed a link to a missense DCLRE1C variant. Analyzed later, most CMV-associated TCR beta chains appeared HLA-restricted.

The chain employs TRBV19 and TRBJ2-7; 8 positions agree with TRBD2. The source material was PBMCs. The source is a young man in good health and CMV-seropositive. CDR3 in DNA: TGTGCCAGTAGTATCGGAAGCGGGACTAGTCTCTACGAGCAGTACTTC. Protein product: CASSIGSGTSLYEQYF.